Reported below is one T cell receptor (beta chain). There is no known antigen for this receptor. Base qualities are not at hand, and no much larger clone is one base apart. Library preparation employed multiplex PCR. Sequencing took place on an Illumina HiSeq 4000. CDR3 regions were amplified by Arm-PCR with iRepertoire HTBI primers to construct TCR beta libraries. Before sequencing, the PCR products went through gel purification. As for how the authors treated the data: Gene usage analysis of CDR3 amino acid clonotypes relied on the 60 or so TRBV and 12 to 15 TRBJ segments identified across samples. COPE and FqMerger were used to merge the filtered high-quality paired reads into contigs. Contigs were aligned with BLAST to IMGT TRBV, TRBD and TRBJ reference genes, and CDR3 was defined per IMGT. Highly expanded clones were defined as clonotypes with a frequency above 0.1%. Shannon entropy served as the measure of repertoire diversity, while the Gini coefficient captured V-J evenness. Public clonotypes were defined as clonotypes shared by more than one individual. Through fastp at Q25 and MiXCR, TCRdb rebuilt clones from the public reads, retaining in-frame beta chains. Rows are combined by CDR3 protein, so each entry shows the most common genes and DNA. TCRdb's processing, not the authors' own work, is the source of the V and J calls. The sample table lists a few hundred thousand distinct CDR3 sequences, approximately 16% of them with a count of one. The ten top clones hold less than 30% of the sample.

This record comes from a study of regulatory T cells in long-lasting Graves disease listed by TCRdb under 2021. Regarding the research as a whole: Patients with newly diagnosed Graves' disease had been on antithyroid drugs for under 3 months. Patients with persistent Graves' disease were compared with patients with newly diagnosed Graves' disease using TCR sequencing and RNA sequencing of peripheral blood. The study took place in China and was registered as a clinical trial. A total of some 33 samples were covered by TCR sequencing, comprising 13 persistent and around 20 newly diagnosed Graves' disease patients.

Read against the paper, the sample's time point label means: newly diagnosed GD, antithyroid drugs for less than 3 months. For both TCR sequencing and RNA sequencing, RNA was extracted from PBMCs in TRIzol. The diagnosis of Graves' disease was made according to American Thyroid Association guidelines. The patients came from an endocrinology department in Xi'an, China. Each patient gave approximately 8.8 milliliters of peripheral blood, collected in an EDTA anticoagulant tube. Ficoll Paque Plus density gradient separation was used to isolate PBMCs, and no further T cell sorting was done. RNA quality was checked with an Agilent 2100 Bioanalyzer and agarose gel, and concentration with a NanoDrop 2000. Sequences GTSNPN (CDR1) and SVGIG (CDR2) are obtained from the germline V gene (reference sequence). From the cysteine through the phenylalanine, the CDR3 covers 12 amino acids. Here the CDR3 DNA is all that survives: 36 bases in frame from base 1. Unmatched junction bases come to 6, with V trimmed by 8 bases and J by 2 bases.

On the study overall, not on this receptor specifically: Peripheral blood alone was examined, since thyroid tissue, which constituted the primary lesion, could not be accessed. TRBV28, TRBJ1-2 and TRBJ2-5 were preferentially used in persistent disease, while TRBV20-1 and TRBJ2-1 were favored in newly diagnosed disease. Sequencing and analysis were restricted to the TCR beta chain. The authors noted that the small sample size was a limitation that may lower accuracy. Compared with newly diagnosed patients, patients with persistent Graves' disease had lower TCR Shannon entropy and fewer highly expanded clones, which suggests clonal expansion. More public clonotypes were shared among persistent patients (approximately 3,000) than among newly diagnosed patients (over 900).

These data were likewise used in another study, on T cells in Graves' hyperthyroidism and ophthalmopathy. As described in the second report: A patient counted as having stable Graves' hyperthyroidism if no progression to ophthalmopathy occurred over 18 months of follow-up. Hyperthyroidism patients were newly diagnosed, had a disease duration of under 2 months, and were aged 18 to 65 years. The study excluded patients with uncontrolled infections, other autoimmune diseases, pregnancy or lactation. Diagnoses were established on the basis of clinical symptoms, serum thyroxine and TRAb, thyroid ultrasound, and orbital computed tomography. A first-round RT-PCR of the TCR CDR3 used the HTBI primer set with the Qiagen OneStep RT-PCR kit. Most expanded thyroid clonotypes (frequency above 0.001) were also found in blood, which suggests that blood repertoires may mirror thyroid immune responses. In cross-validation, a model built on a 13 V-J signature told ophthalmopathy apart from stable hyperthyroidism with approximately 90% sensitivity and roughly 82% specificity, and in testing the same model reached 80%/75%. In validation, progression to ophthalmopathy was predicted by the model with 70.59% sensitivity and 72% to 85% specificity, a median of approximately 6.5 months before onset. To identify TCR V-J signatures that set the groups apart, the researchers used a discovery cohort of 90 to 100 patients, made up of roughly 45 with Graves' ophthalmopathy and about 60 with stable Graves' hyperthyroidism. An independent validation cohort of around 19 hyperthyroidism patients and 17 patients who later progressed to ophthalmopathy tested prospective prediction of ophthalmopathy. The approximately 100 discovery patients were divided at random into training and test sets in a 7:3 ratio. In addition, the study compared T-cell repertoires in thyroid tissue and in blood from five to seven Graves' hyperthyroidism patients. Once sampling was done, hyperthyroidism patients were given methimazole at a starting dose of 30 mg daily, whereas ophthalmopathy patients were given high-dose intravenous methylprednisolone. A second multiplex PCR round built the libraries, followed by size selection and purification. Libraries were sequenced paired-end with 100 bp reads on an Illumina HiSeq2000. SOAPnuke was used to process the raw data, with reads discarded if the reads contained adapters or uncalled bases, had a mean Phred below 15, or lacked an exact constant-primer or identifier match. COPE v1.2.5 was used to merge the high-quality paired reads, and each unique nucleotide sequence was defined as a clonotype. MiTCR v1.1 was used to align clonotypes to the IMGT TRBV, TRBD and TRBJ reference segments. Analysis was restricted to V-J combinations with a frequency above 0.0001, which covered roughly 99% of repertoires. The TCS score was defined as F50 (clonal expansion) divided by E x V (chaos), with BLOSUM62-based TCRdist calculated between CDR3 peptides within each V-J. Welch's t-statistics and random forest reduced around 510 V-J features to roughly 13, which were used in a naive Bayes classifier (R e1071). No statistical method was used to set the sample size in advance, and investigators knew the group allocation. The paper reports TCR Vbeta CDR3 sequencing of approximately 140 peripheral blood samples: under 45 ophthalmopathy, roughly 80 hyperthyroidism and 17 progressor patients.

Sample: peripheral blood mononuclear cells (PBMCs), taken at new diagnosis, from a patient treated with antithyroid drugs. The chain is made from TRBV30 and TRBJ2-7, and 7 junctional nucleotides match TRBD1. This receptor was identified in a woman aged 18-29 years with Graves disease. Donor details come from another sample of the same person, matched by shared clones. DNA sequence: TGTGCCGGCCGGGACAGACCCTACGAGCAGTACTTC. Translated, it reads CAGRDRPYEQYF.